These 22 T cell receptor beta chains were sequenced from one sample in a study of identical twins. TCRdb passed the 5' RACE reads through MiXCR, listing each CDR3 protein once. Of about 530,000 distinct CDR3 sequences in the sample, about a fifth were seen once. These data were also reused for a study on yellow fever vaccine responses in identical twins.

Sequencing used CD4+ T cells sorted from blood. Receptors were obtained from a woman aged 18-29 years in good health.

This clonotype has just a few counts. V and J are TRBV20-1 and TRBJ2-3; perhaps TRBD2 as D (6 bases). CDR1 DFQATT and CDR2 SNEGSKA come from the germline V gene (reference sequence). Deletions cut 6 bases from V and 2 bases from J, with 15 bases between. The CDR3 has 14 residues. The CDR3 DNA is TGCAGTGCGCTCTCGACGGGGGTCACAGATACGCAGTATTTT. Translated, it gives CSALSTGVTDTQYF.

The rearrangement joins TRBV15 to TRBJ2-3; D is ambiguous. Trimming took 1 base from V and 0 from J, leaving 8 bases between them. The CDR3 is made up of 15 amino acids. Germline assignment: CDR1 LNHNV and CDR2 YYDKDF (reference sequence). CDR3 protein: CATSRVLQSTDTQYF. Written as DNA, the CDR3 is TGTGCCACCAGCAGAGTCCTACAGAGCACAGATACGCAGTATTTT. Filled out from reference TRBV15 and TRBJ2-3, the complete variable domain reads DAMVIQNPRYQVTQFGKPVTLSCSQTLNHNVMYWYQQKSSQAPKLLFHYYDKDFNNEADTPDNFQSRRPNTSFCFLDIRSPGLGDTAMYLCATSRVLQSTDTQYFGPGTRLTVL.

The table lists this clonotype with a few counts. The V and J genes are TRBV24-1 and TRBJ2-3, with D possibly being TRBD2 (5 bases). CDR3 length: 15 residues. Germline V lookup: CDR1 KGHDR, CDR2 SFDVKD. The germline V and J ends were trimmed by 2 bases and 3 bases, with 11 bases remaining between them. This CDR3 is CATSDSEGGTDTQYF. The CDR3 DNA is TGTGCCACCAGTGATTCTGAGGGTGGGACAGATACGCAGTATTTT.

The table lists this clonotype with a few counts. The rearrangement joins TRBV12-5 to TRBJ2-5, with a possible D match to TRBD2 (5 bases). Germline values: CDR1 LGHNT, CDR2 FRNRAP. Trimming cost V 1 base and J 4 bases, with 10 bases left between them. The CDR3 is made up of 14 amino acids. The CDR3 spells CASGLGRSGETQYF. In nucleotides, the CDR3 is TGTGCTAGTGGTTTGGGACGGAGCGGAGAGACCCAGTACTTC.

This clonotype has only a few counts. The gene calls are TRBV11-3 and TRBJ2-5; D may be TRBD1 (5 bases). This CDR3 is 11 amino acids long. Germline V CDR1 and CDR2: SGHNT, YENEEA. V lost 6 bases to trimming and J lost 9 bases, with 11 bases between them. The CDR3 here is CASSQDKPQYF. The DNA for the CDR3 is TGTGCCAGCAGTCAGGACAAACCCCAGTACTTC.

The chain links TRBV20-1 to TRBJ1-1; D is undetermined. The CDR3 covers 11 residues. Per the germline V gene, CDR1 is DFQATT and CDR2 is SNEGSKA (reference sequence). V lost 6 bases to trimming and J lost 3 bases, with 8 bases between them. The CDR3: CSANGYTEAFF. CDR3 DNA: TGCAGTGCCAACGGATACACTGAAGCTTTCTTT.

The chain uses TRBV7-2 and TRBJ1-2; the D is unclear. This CDR3 has 13 residues. CDR1 is SGHTA, CDR2 FQGNSA, per germline. V was trimmed by 0 bases and J by 4 bases, leaving 6 bases between them. The CDR3 loop is CASSLATAYGYTF. CDR3 sequence (DNA): TGTGCCAGCAGCTTAGCGACGGCCTATGGCTACACCTTC.

This clonotype showed up just a few times. The chain combines TRBV5-1 with TRBJ2-1, with TRBD2 matching 9 bases. Unmatched junction bases numbered 7, after V lost 0 bases and J lost 3 bases. Germline V gives CDR1 SGHRS, CDR2 YFSETQ. The CDR3 is 17 amino acids. The CDR3 region is CASSLVASGTFYNEQFF. The CDR3 nucleotides are TGCGCCAGCAGCTTGGTGGCTAGCGGGACCTTCTACAATGAGCAGTTCTTC.

This clonotype appeared a few times. This rearrangement joins TRBV29-1 to TRBJ2-1, with D tentatively TRBD1 (6 bases). V lost 3 bases and J lost 7, with 16 bases in between. This CDR3 has 14 residues. The V gene's germline CDR1 is SQVTM and CDR2 ANQGSEA. CDR3 residues: CSVEGAPFWNEQFF. CDR3 DNA sequence: TGCAGCGTTGAGGGGGCCCCGTTTTGGAATGAGCAGTTCTTC.

The rearrangement links TRBV6-5 to TRBJ1-2; 10 nucleotides agree with TRBD1. The CDR3 has 16 amino acids. V gave up 0 bases and J gave up 4 bases; unmatched junction bases: 5. Germline CDR1 is MNHEY and CDR2 is SVGAGI. The CDR3 spells CASSYSRTGGGYGYTF. In DNA form, the CDR3 reads TGTGCCAGCAGTTACTCGAGGACAGGGGGAGGCTATGGCTACACCTTC.

This chain joins TRBV5-6 and TRBJ2-7, with 9 bases lining up with TRBD1. Losses at the gene ends were 3 bases for V and 3 bases for J; bases not matched to a gene: 4. This CDR3 region has 14 residues. CDR1 SGHDT and CDR2 YYEEEE come from the germline V gene. In nucleotides, the CDR3 is TGTGCCAGCAGCTCGGACAGGGGCTACTACGAGCAGTACGTC. This codes for CASSSDRGYYEQYV.

The rearrangement uses TRBV12-3 or TRBV12-4 and TRBJ1-3; a weak D match, TRBD1 (5 bases). This CDR3 region has 14 residues. With 6 bases removed from V and 2 bases from J, the gap between germline ends came to 11 bases. The CDR3 coding sequence is TGTGCCAGCAGGTCGACAGTAACTGGAAACACCATATATTTT. This gives the protein CASRSTVTGNTIYF.

This clonotype was detected only a few times. The V and J genes are TRBV12-3 or TRBV12-4 and TRBJ1-1; TRBD1 is a possible D gene (5 bases). This CDR3 is built from 13 residues. Deletions cut 5 bases from V and 8 bases from J, with 15 bases between. The CDR3 nucleotides are TGTGCCAGCAGTCTTACCCCCGGACAAGAAGCTTTCTTT. Its protein is CASSLTPGQEAFF.

This clonotype came up many times. V gene TRBV4-1 combines with J gene TRBJ1-5; the match to TRBD1 covers 8 bases. Germline values: CDR1 MGHRA, CDR2 YSYEKL. The CDR3 is 15 amino acids. Unmatched junction bases numbered 5, after V lost 3 bases and J lost 4 bases. CDR3 coding DNA: TGCGCCAGCAGCCAGACAGGGGCCTTGAATCAGCCCCAGCATTTT. Residues: CASSQTGALNQPQHF.

This chain joins TRBV20-1 and TRBJ1-1; D not resolved. CDR3 length: 14 amino acids. The V gene's germline CDR1 is DFQATT and CDR2 SNEGSKA (reference sequence). V lost 3 bases and J 3 bases, leaving 14 bases between the germline ends. CDR3 protein: CSASTTKLDTEAFF. In DNA form, the CDR3 reads TGCAGTGCTAGTACTACGAAATTGGACACTGAAGCTTTCTTT.

In DNA, the CDR3 is TGTGCCAGCTCACCACCACCGGGAGTGTACGGGGCCAACGTCCTGACTTTC. It specifies CASSPPPGVYGANVLTF. The chain employs TRBV18 and TRBJ2-6; possibly TRBD2 for D (6 bases). The ends were cut back, 0 bases at V and 4 bases at J, with 13 bases in the middle. CDR1 is KGHSH, CDR2 LQKENI, per germline. The CDR3 has 17 amino acids.

This chain uses TRBV2 with TRBJ2-7, with D tentatively TRBD2 (6 bases). This CDR3 is built from 13 residues. From germline, CDR1 is SNHLY and CDR2 FYNNEI. V shed 7 bases and J shed 0 bases, with 10 bases lying between them. CDR3 region: CASNLASSYEQYF. CDR3 DNA: TGTGCCAGCAATCTAGCGTCCTCCTACGAGCAGTACTTC.

This clonotype was observed a handful of times. This chain links TRBV12-3 or TRBV12-4 with TRBJ2-5; D might be TRBD1 (6 bases). Trimming took off 3 bases at V and 1 base at J, with 15 bases between the two ends. The CDR3 runs 16 residues. This chain's CDR3 is CASSFRAGEGQETQYF. The CDR3 nucleotides read TGTGCCAGCAGTTTTCGGGCAGGGGAAGGCCAAGAGACCCAGTACTTC.

The V gene is TRBV6-1, the J gene TRBJ2-2; perhaps D is TRBD1 or TRBD2 (6 bases each). V dropped 6 bases and J dropped 5 bases, with 19 bases sitting between them. This CDR3 has 16 amino acids. Germline CDR1 MNHNS, CDR2 SASEGT. The CDR3 here is CASSTGRGGRTGELFF. In DNA form, the CDR3 reads TGTGCCAGCAGCACGGGGAGAGGGGGGAGGACCGGGGAGCTGTTTTTT.

In its sample, this clonotype was seen a few times. The rearrangement joins TRBV10-3 to TRBJ2-7; 9 bases are a match to TRBD1. With V trimmed by 4 bases and J by 4 bases, 5 bases remained unmatched. The CDR3 is 14 residues long. Per germline, CDR1 ENHRY and CDR2 SYGVKD. CDR3 in amino acids: CAISVGTGRYEQYF. Written as DNA, the CDR3 is TGTGCCATCAGTGTTGGGACAGGGCGGTACGAGCAGTACTTC.

V is TRBV20-1 and J is TRBJ2-3; TRBD1 is a possible D gene (5 bases). CDR3 length equals 12 residues. The V end was cut by 1 base, the J end by 6 bases, with 8 bases between. CDR1 and CDR2 (germline): DFQATT, SNEGSKA (reference sequence). The CDR3 DNA follows: TGCAGTGCTAGAGCAAACAGGGATACGCAGTATTTT. Its protein is CSARANRDTQYF.

J is TRBJ2-2 and V is TRBV10-3, with 8 bases fitting TRBD2. CDR1 is ENHRY, CDR2 SYGVKD, per germline. V was clipped by 3 bases and J by 4 bases; unmatched bases: 7. The CDR3 is 16 residues long. CDR3 sequence: CAISDVSGSATGELFF. As DNA, the CDR3 is TGTGCCATCAGTGACGTAAGCGGGAGCGCCACCGGGGAGCTGTTTTTT.